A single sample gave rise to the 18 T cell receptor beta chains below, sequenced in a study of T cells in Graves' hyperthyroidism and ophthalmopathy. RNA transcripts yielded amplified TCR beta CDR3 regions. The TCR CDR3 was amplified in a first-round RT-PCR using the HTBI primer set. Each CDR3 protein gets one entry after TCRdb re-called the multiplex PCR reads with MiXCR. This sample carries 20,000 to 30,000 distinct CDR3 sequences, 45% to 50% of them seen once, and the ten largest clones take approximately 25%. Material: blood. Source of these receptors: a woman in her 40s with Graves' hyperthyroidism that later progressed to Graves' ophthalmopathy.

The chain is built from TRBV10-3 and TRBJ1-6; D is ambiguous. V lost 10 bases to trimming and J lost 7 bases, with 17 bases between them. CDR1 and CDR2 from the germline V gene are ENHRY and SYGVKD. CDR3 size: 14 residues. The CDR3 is CATQQGLGNSPLHF. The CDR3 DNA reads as TGTGCCACCCAGCAAGGACTGGGAAATTCACCCCTCCACTTT.

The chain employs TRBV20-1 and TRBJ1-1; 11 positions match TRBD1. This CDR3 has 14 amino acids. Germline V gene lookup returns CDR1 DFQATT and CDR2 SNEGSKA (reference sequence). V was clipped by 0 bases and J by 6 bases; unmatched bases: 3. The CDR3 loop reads CSARDGQGAAEAFF. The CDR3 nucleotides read TGCAGTGCTAGAGATGGACAGGGGGCTGCTGAAGCTTTCTTT.

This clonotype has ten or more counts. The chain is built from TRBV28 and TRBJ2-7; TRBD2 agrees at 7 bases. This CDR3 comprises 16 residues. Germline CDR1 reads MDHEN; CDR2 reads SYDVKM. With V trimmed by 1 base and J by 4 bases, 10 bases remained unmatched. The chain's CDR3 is CASSLLGREISYEQYF. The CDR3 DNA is TGTGCCAGCAGTTTATTAGGGCGGGAGATAAGTTACGAGCAGTACTTC.

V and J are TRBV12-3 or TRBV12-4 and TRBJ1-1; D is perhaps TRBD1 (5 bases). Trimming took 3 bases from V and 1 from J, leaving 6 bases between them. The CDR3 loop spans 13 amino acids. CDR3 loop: CASSFGGNTEAFF. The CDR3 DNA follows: TGTGCCAGCAGTTTCGGGGGGAACACTGAAGCTTTCTTT.

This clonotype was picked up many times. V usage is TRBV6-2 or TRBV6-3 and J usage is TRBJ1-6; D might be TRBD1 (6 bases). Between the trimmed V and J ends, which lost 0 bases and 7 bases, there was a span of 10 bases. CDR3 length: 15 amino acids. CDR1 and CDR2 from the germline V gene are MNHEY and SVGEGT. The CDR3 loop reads CASSYSEDRNSPLHF. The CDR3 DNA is TGTGCCAGCAGTTACTCGGAAGACAGGAATTCACCCCTCCACTTT.

The CDR3 spells CASSFGFLQNTEAFF. CDR3 nucleotide sequence: TGTGCCAGCAGCTTTGGGTTTCTACAGAACACTGAAGCTTTCTTT. This chain uses TRBV7-8 with TRBJ1-1; D is ambiguous. Germline values: CDR1 SGHVS, CDR2 FQNEAQ. This CDR3 has 15 residues. The ends were cut back, 3 bases at V and 1 base at J, with 12 bases in the middle.

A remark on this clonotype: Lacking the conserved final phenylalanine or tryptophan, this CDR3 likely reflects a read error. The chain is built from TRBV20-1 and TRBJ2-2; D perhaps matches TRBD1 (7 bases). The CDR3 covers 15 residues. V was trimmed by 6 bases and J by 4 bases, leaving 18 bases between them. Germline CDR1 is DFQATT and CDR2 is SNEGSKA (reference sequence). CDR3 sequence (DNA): TGCAGTGCCGTGGCGGGGACAGACTTCACCGGGGAGCTGTTTTCT. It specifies CSAVAGTDFTGELFS.

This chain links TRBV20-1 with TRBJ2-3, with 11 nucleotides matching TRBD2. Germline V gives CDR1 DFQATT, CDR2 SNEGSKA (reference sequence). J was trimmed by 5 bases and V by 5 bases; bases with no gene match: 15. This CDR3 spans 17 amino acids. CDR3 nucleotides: TGCAGTGCTCTGGGACCCTTAGCGGGAGGGCCGATAGATACGCAGTATTTT. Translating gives CSALGPLAGGPIDTQYF.

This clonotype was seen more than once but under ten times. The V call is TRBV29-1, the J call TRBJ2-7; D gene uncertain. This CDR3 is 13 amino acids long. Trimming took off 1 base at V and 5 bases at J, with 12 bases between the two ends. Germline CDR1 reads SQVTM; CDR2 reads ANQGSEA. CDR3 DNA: TGCAGCGTTGAAGGGACCTCTCTGGACGAGCAGTACTTC. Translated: CSVEGTSLDEQYF.

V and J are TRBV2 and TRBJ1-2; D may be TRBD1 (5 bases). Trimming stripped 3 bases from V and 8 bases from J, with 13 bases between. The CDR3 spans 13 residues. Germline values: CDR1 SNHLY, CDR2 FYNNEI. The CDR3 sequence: CASSELGALGYTF. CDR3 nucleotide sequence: TGTGCCAGCAGTGAGTTAGGGGCTCTGGGCTACACCTTC.

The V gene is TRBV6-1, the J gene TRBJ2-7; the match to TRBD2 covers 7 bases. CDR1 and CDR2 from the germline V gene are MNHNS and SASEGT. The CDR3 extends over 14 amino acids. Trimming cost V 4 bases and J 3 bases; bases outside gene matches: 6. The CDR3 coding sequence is TGTGCCAGCAGTGGGGCTAGCGGAGTCTACGAGCAGTACTTC. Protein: CASSGASGVYEQYF.

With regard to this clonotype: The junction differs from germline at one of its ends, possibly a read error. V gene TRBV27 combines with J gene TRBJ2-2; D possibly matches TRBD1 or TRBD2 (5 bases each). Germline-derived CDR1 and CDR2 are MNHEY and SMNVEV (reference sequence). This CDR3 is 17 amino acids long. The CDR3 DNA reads TGTGCCAGCAGTTTGAGAGCCGGGACCAGTAAGACCGGGGAGCTGCTTTTT. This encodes CASSLRAGTSKTGELLF.

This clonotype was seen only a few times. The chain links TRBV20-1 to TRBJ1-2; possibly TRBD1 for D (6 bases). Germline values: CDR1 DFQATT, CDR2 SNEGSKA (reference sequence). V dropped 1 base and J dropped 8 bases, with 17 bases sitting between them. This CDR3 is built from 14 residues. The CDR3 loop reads CSARVFGRGGGYTF. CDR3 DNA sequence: TGCAGTGCTAGAGTATTTGGCAGAGGGGGAGGCTACACCTTC.

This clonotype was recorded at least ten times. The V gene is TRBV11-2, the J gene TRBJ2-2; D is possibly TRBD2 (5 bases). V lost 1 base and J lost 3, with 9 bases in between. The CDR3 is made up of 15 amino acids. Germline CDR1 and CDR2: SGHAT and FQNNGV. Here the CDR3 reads CASSLGAGDTGELFF. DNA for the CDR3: TGTGCCAGCAGCTTAGGAGCCGGGGACACCGGGGAGCTGTTTTTT.

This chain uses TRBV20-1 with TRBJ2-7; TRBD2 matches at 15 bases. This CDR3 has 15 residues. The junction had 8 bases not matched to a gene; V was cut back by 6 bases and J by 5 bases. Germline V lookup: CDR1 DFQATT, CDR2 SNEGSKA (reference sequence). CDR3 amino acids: CSALTGLAGGNEQYF. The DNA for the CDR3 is TGCAGTGCCCTGACGGGACTAGCGGGAGGCAACGAGCAGTACTTC.

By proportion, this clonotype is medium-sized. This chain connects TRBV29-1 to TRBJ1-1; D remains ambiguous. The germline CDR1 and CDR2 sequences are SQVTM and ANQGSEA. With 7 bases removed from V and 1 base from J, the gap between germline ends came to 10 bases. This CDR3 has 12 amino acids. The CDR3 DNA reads TGCAGCGCGCGGAGGCAGAACACTGAAGCTTTCTTT. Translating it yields CSARRQNTEAFF.

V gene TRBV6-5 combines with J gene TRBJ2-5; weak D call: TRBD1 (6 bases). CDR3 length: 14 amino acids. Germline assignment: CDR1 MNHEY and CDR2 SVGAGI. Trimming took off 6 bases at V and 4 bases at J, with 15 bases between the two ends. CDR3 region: CASRGQGIRETQYF. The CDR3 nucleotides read TGTGCCAGCAGAGGGCAGGGGATTAGAGAGACCCAGTACTTC.

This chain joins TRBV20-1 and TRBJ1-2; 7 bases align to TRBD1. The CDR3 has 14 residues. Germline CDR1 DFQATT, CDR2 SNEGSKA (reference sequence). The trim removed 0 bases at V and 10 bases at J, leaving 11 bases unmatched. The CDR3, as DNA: TGCAGTGCTAGAGAGAGAGGACAGGTTCATGTCTACACCTTC. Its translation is CSARERGQVHVYTF.